The rows below give T cell receptor beta chains drawn from one sample of a study of T cell repertoires in cytomegalovirus infection. In TCRdb, the reads were re-called with MiXCR into one record per CDR3 protein. The table records more than 250,000 distinct CDR3 sequences, around a quarter of them present only once. Their target antigens are unknown. The sequences come from cultured PBMCs, collected from culture after CMV antigen stimulation. The receptor set was obtained from a human donor in good health (CMV status not recorded). Some clones in this sample may be carry-over from other donors' samples. CDR3s include the opening cysteine and the closing phenylalanine or tryptophan. The D gene is left open where the match is weak. Clone size is given for some rows only: seen once, a few or many times, or a class if the clone is expanded.

>TRBV6-1|TRBJ1-5|-|few
TGTGCCAGCAGGGGGGTAGATAGCAATCAGCCCCAGCATTTT
CASRGVDSNQPQHF
>TRBV19|TRBJ1-1|-|few
TGTGCCAGTAGTATCGGGGGGGGCAGAGAGGCTTTCTTT
CASSIGGGREAFF
>TRBV5-1|TRBJ2-1|TRBD2|-
TGCGCCAGCAGCTGGGGACTAGCGGGAAACAATGAGCAGTTCTTC
CASSWGLAGNNEQFF
>TRBV7-2|TRBJ2-5|-|many
TGTGCCAGCAGCTTACAGGTTCCGGAGACCCAGTACTTC
CASSLQVPETQYF
>TRBV4-1|TRBJ2-2|TRBD2|-
TGCGCCAGCAGCCAGGGACTAGCGCAGGCCGGGGAGCTGTTTTTT
CASSQGLAQAGELFF
>TRBV2|TRBJ2-7|-|few
TGTGCCAGCAGTGAAGGACAGTTGGTGCAGTACTTC
CASSEGQLVQYF
>TRBV20-1|TRBJ1-5|-|many
TGCAGTGCTAGTTTCCCGGGATGGGGCAATCAGCCCCAGCATTTT
CSASFPGWGNQPQHF
>TRBV20-1|TRBJ2-3|-|many
TGCAGTGCTAGACTGCCCGCAGATACGCAGTATTTT
CSARLPADTQYF
>TRBV20-1|TRBJ2-1|TRBD2|few
TGCAGTGCTAGAGAAACTAGCGGGGGCTACAATGAGCAGTTCTTC
CSARETSGGYNEQFF
>TRBV7-8|TRBJ2-1|TRBD2|-
TGTGCCAGCAGCTTAGCGTGGCTAGCGGGGTACAATGAGCAGTTCTTC
CASSLAWLAGYNEQFF
>TRBV5-4|TRBJ2-3|TRBD2|-
TGTGCCAGCAGCTTGGAGCTACCTGGGGCGGGAGGGGCAGATACGCAGTATTTT
CASSLELPGAGGADTQYF
>TRBV6-1|TRBJ2-7|TRBD1|few
TGTGCCAGCCATACAGGGGGGAACTCCTACGAGCAGTACTTC
CASHTGGNSYEQYF
>TRBV11-2|TRBJ2-7|-|-
TGTGCCAGCAGCTTTAAGGCACTAGGCTACGAGCAGTACTTC
CASSFKALGYEQYF
>TRBV7-2|TRBJ2-3|-|once
TGTGCCAGCAGCTTTGAGGGAAACACAGATACGCAGTATTTT
CASSFEGNTDTQYF
>TRBV7-9|TRBJ2-7|-|-
TGTGCCAGCAGCTTAGTGCTGTCGGAAACATACGAGCAGTACTTC
CASSLVLSETYEQYF
>TRBV19|TRBJ1-1|-|-
TGTGCCAGTAGTCCCAGGACTCGTAGAACCGAAGCTTTCTTT
CASSPRTRRTEAFF
>TRBV7-2|TRBJ1-1|-|-
TGTGCCAGCAGCTTATCCGTTATGAACACTGAAGCTTTCTTT
CASSLSVMNTEAFF